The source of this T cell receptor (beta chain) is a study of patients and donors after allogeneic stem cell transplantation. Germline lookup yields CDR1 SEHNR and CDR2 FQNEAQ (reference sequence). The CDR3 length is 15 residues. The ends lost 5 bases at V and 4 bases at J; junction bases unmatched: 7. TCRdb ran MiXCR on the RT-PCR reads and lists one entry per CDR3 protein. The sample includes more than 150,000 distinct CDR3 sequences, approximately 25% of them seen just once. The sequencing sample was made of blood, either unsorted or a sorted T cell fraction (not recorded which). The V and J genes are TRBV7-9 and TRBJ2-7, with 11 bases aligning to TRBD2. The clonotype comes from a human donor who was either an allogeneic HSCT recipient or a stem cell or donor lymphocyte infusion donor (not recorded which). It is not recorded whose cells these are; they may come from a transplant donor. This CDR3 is CASSVLAGVFYEQYF. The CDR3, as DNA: TGTGCCAGCAGCGTACTAGCGGGAGTTTTTTACGAGCAGTACTTC.